This is a list of T cell receptor beta chains from one sample in a study of T cell responses to AZD1222 COVID-19 vaccine. Here immunoSEQ multiplex PCR was the method, and the copy in TCRdb shows in-frame clones only, minus some. The sample has roughly 200,000 clones, approximately 92% seen once. The starting material was peripheral blood, obtained 28 days after the second dose of the MenACWY control vaccine. The source is an adult who received the MenACWY meningococcal vaccine as a control. Each CDR3 is given with its conserved first and last residue. The order of the fields is J gene, CDR3 length, D gene, clone size, V gene, CDR3 protein, CDR3 DNA. The D gene is left open where the match is weak. Expanded clones are given a class, and other clones once, few, many or no size at all.

TRBJ2-1 | 16 | TRBD2 | . | TRBV9 | CASSGLSGGAFNEQFF | TGTGCCAGCAGCGGCCTTAGCGGGGGGGCCTTCAATGAGCAGTTCTTC
TRBJ1-2 | 11 | . | . | TRBV20-1 | CSAGGIGGYTF | TGCAGTGCAGGGGGGATAGGAGGCTACACCTTC
TRBJ2-1 | 13 | TRBD1 | . | TRBV6-1 | CASSEVRGLWQFF | TGTGCCAGCAGTGAGGTCAGGGGGTTGTGGCAGTTCTTC
TRBJ1-2 | 12 | . | once | TRBV12-5 | CASGTGLYGYTF | TGTGCTAGTGGTACGGGGCTTTATGGCTACACCTTC
TRBJ1-2 | 13 | . | . | TRBV10-1 | CASSDSSGHGYTF | TGCGCCAGCAGTGACTCATCAGGGCATGGCTACACCTTC
TRBJ2-1 | 16 | . | . | TRBV4-2 | CASSQGVGLSYNEQFF | TGTGCCAGCAGCCAAGGTGTGGGACTCTCCTACAATGAGCAGTTCTTC
TRBJ1-2 | 13 | . | . | TRBV6-6 | CASSWGGTDGYTF | TGTGCCAGCAGTTGGGGAGGGACGGATGGCTACACCTTC
TRBJ2-7 | 14 | . | . | TRBV5-1 | CASSKQGTSKEQYF | TGCGCCAGCAGCAAACAGGGTACGTCTAAAGAGCAGTACTTC
TRBJ2-5 | 14 | . | . | TRBV9 | CASSSGHHGETQYF | TGTGCCAGCAGCTCCGGACACCACGGGGAGACCCAGTACTTC
TRBJ1-1 | 16 | . | . | TRBV3-1/TRBV3-2 | CASSYGSSSGNTEAFF | TGTGCCAGCAGCTACGGGTCTTCAAGTGGGAACACTGAAGCTTTCTTT
TRBJ2-1 | 15 | . | . | TRBV11-2 | CASSLGRGSYNEQFF | TGTGCCAGCAGCTTAGGGAGGGGCTCCTACAATGAGCAGTTCTTC
TRBJ1-1 | 14 | . | . | TRBV29-1 | CSAVGGARDTEAFF | TGCAGCGCCGTCGGGGGGGCGCGGGACACTGAAGCTTTCTTT
TRBJ1-5 | 15 | . | . | TRBV10-2 | CASSEFLGPNQPQHF | TGCGCCAGCAGTGAGTTCTTGGGACCCAATCAGCCCCAGCATTTT
TRBJ1-2 | 13 | TRBD1 | . | TRBV5-8 | CASSLQGSFGYTF | TGTGCCAGCAGCTTACAGGGGTCCTTCGGCTACACCTTC
TRBJ2-7 | 14 | TRBD2 | . | TRBV28 | CASRWTSLPREQYF | TGTGCCAGCAGATGGACTAGTCTACCGCGAGAGCAGTACTTC
TRBJ2-3 | 15 | . | once | TRBV9 | CASSVGLSRTDTQYF | TGTGCCAGCAGCGTTGGACTATCACGCACAGATACGCAGTATTTT
TRBJ2-7 | 14 | TRBD1 | . | TRBV11-2 | CASSFATGRGEQYF | TGTGCCAGCAGCTTCGCGACAGGGCGAGGCGAGCAGTACTTC
TRBJ1-2 | 15 | . | . | TRBV5-6 | CASSLEVGRPYGYTF | TGTGCCAGCAGCTTGGAGGTAGGCCGGCCCTATGGCTACACCTTC
TRBJ1-3 | 13 | . | . | TRBV7-2 | CASSVGGVNTIYF | TGTGCCAGCAGTGTGGGGGGCGTAAACACCATATATTTT
TRBJ1-2 | 14 | . | once | TRBV6-6 | CASSRRGMSHGYTF | TGTGCCAGCAGCCGCCGGGGCATGAGCCATGGCTACACCTTC
TRBJ1-5 | 16 | . | . | TRBV18 | CASSPPGGGGNQPQHF | TGTGCCAGCTCACCACCGGGTGGCGGAGGCAATCAGCCCCAGCATTTT
TRBJ2-1 | 12 | . | . | TRBV4-1 | CASSQDLVRQFF | TGCGCCAGCAGCCAAGATTTAGTGCGGCAGTTCTTC
TRBJ1-4 | 14 | . | . | TRBV6-5 | CASSLPGEGRKLFF | TGTGCCAGCAGTCTGCCCGGGGAGGGTCGCAAACTGTTTTTT
TRBJ1-2 | 13 | . | . | TRBV29-1 | CSVGVTEGYGYTF | TGCAGCGTTGGGGTGACAGAAGGCTATGGCTACACCTTC
TRBJ2-6 | 19 | TRBD1 | . | TRBV27 | CASSPSRQGLKSGANVLTF | TGTGCCAGCAGTCCCTCCCGACAGGGTCTGAAGTCTGGGGCCAACGTCCTGACTTTC
TRBJ2-1 | 17 | TRBD2 | . | TRBV9 | CASSPGLAGARNNEQFF | TGTGCCAGCAGCCCGGGACTAGCGGGGGCTCGGAACAATGAGCAGTTCTTC
TRBJ2-6 | 18 | TRBD2 | once | TRBV4-2 | CASSQASGGANGANVLTF | TGTGCCAGCAGCCAGGCTAGCGGGGGGGCAAACGGGGCCAACGTCCTGACTTTC
TRBJ1-5 | 16 | TRBD1 | . | TRBV15 | CATSRARNRGDQPQHF | TGTGCCACCAGCAGAGCTAGGAACAGGGGCGACCAGCCCCAGCATTTT
TRBJ2-5 | 14 | TRBD2 | . | TRBV7-2 | CASSFSASGETQYF | TGTGCCAGCAGCTTTTCGGCTAGCGGGGAGACCCAGTACTTC
TRBJ2-5 | 17 | TRBD2 | once | TRBV5-6 | CASKGASGGAIEETQYF | TGTGCCAGCAAGGGTGCTAGCGGGGGGGCAATTGAGGAGACCCAGTACTTC
TRBJ1-1 | 12 | . | . | TRBV2 | CASRTERGIAFF | TGTGCCAGCAGGACTGAACGAGGGATAGCTTTCTTT
TRBJ2-5 | 13 | TRBD2 | . | TRBV9 | CASTGAGEETQYF | TGTGCCAGCACCGGAGCGGGGGAAGAGACCCAGTACTTC